This entry lists 5 T cell receptor beta chains sequenced from one sample in a study of shared clonotypes between healthy human individuals (dated by TCRdb to about 2020). The library relied on the immunoSEQ multiplex PCR assay. TCRdb retrieved this table from immuneACCESS and kept in-frame rearrangements only. Not all clones are present; in checked studies, unresolved V genes account for under half, and no reason is known for the remainder. This sample comprises about 1.5 million clones, roughly 96% of them detected only once. Jointly, the top ten make up approximately 1.1% of the sample. Sample: naive CD4+ T cells sorted from blood. The label giving this sample's cell subset or site can be read as: CD45RA+ positively selected. Source of these receptors: a man in his thirties or forties in good health.

On this clone: Mismatch with germline at one junction end may stem from a read error. The rearrangement joins TRBV10-2 to TRBJ2-7; D possibly corresponds to TRBD2 (7 bases). CDR3 length: 13 amino acids. Germline V lookup: CDR1 WSHSY, CDR2 SAAADI. The CDR3 protein is CATRGGVSHEQYF. The CDR3 region has the DNA TGCGCCACCCGAGGGGGGGTCTCCCACGAGCAGTACTTC.

V is TRBV18 and J is TRBJ2-1, with D uncertain. The CDR3 has 15 residues. Germline-derived CDR1 and CDR2 are KGHSH and LQKENI. V shed 1 base and J shed 6 bases, with 13 bases lying between them. The CDR3 bases are TGTGCCAGCTCACCACAGGGAAGTTATTCCAATGAGCAGTTCTTC. Translating gives CASSPQGSYSNEQFF. The full variable domain, in which reference TRBV18 and TRBJ2-1 provide the parts outside the CDR3, is NAGVMQNPRHLVRRRGQEARLRCSPMKGHSHVYWYRQLPEEGLKFMVYLQKENIIDESGMPKERFSAEFPKEGPSILRIQQVVRGDSAAYFCASSPQGSYSNEQFFGPGTRLTVL.

The chain is built from TRBV5-5 and TRBJ2-7, with TRBD1 as a possible D gene (5 bases). This CDR3 is 14 amino acids long. V was clipped by 4 bases and J by 4 bases, with 15 bases between them. CDR1 and CDR2 (germline): SGHKS, YYEKEE (reference sequence). Here the CDR3 reads CASSPPRRGYEQYF. The CDR3 coding sequence is TGTGCCAGCAGCCCCCCACGAAGGGGTTACGAGCAGTACTTC. Full variable domain (outside the CDR3, taken from reference TRBV5-5 and TRBJ2-7): DAGVTQSPTHLIKTRGQQVTLRCSPISGHKSVSWYQQVLGQGPQFIFQYYEKEERGRGNFPDRFSARQFPNYSSELNVNALLLGDSALYLCASSPPRRGYEQYFGPGTRLTVT.

V gene TRBV7-3 combines with J gene TRBJ1-1; D gene ambiguous. Trimming cost V 1 base and J 6 bases, with 12 bases left between them. Germline lookup yields CDR1 SGHTA and CDR2 FQGTGA. The CDR3 is made up of 14 amino acids. The CDR3 nucleotides read TGTGCCAGCAGCTTAATGGGCAGCTATGCTGAAGCTTTCTTT. Amino acids: CASSLMGSYAEAFF.

In this sample, this clone turned up once. This chain links TRBV27 with TRBJ2-7; either TRBD1 or TRBD2 may fit D (5 bases each). Trimming left V 6 bases short and J 3 bases short, with 21 bases between. The CDR3 is made up of 16 amino acids. The germline V gene has CDR1 MNHEY and CDR2 SMNVEV (reference sequence). The CDR3 nucleotides read TGTGCCAGCAGCCTAGAGACCGGGACGGCAGGCTACGAGCAGTACTTC. Its protein product is CASSLETGTAGYEQYF.